The entry that follows covers one TCR beta chain sequence. Clones were sequenced by immunoSEQ multiplex PCR, and TCRdb holds only the in-frame ones, with some missing. The sample holds some 66,000 clones, 95% to 98% seen once. V dropped 6 bases and J dropped 5; count of bases not matched to a gene: 8. The length of the CDR3 is 15 residues. Looked up from germline, CDR1 is MNHEY and CDR2 is SVGAGI. The data derive from a study of technical replicates of blood from several donors. The clonotype was recovered from a human donor in good health. The specimen sequenced was T cells isolated from PBMCs. The chain has TRBV6-5 and TRBJ1-2, with TRBD1 identical over 11 bases. For the CDR3, the DNA is TGTGCCAGCAGGCCTTCGGGGACAGGGGGTTATGGCTACACCTTC. This sequence encodes CASRPSGTGGYGYTF.